The T cell receptor beta chain described here comes from a study of blood T cell repertoires in COVID-19. At the level of the study: Spain, Italy and the United States supplied samples that represented acute and convalescent COVID-19. From T cells, B-cell-depleted T cells, or PBMCs came the material, which was cDNA or gDNA.

Under the authors' procedure: How many nucleated cells were present was estimated from reference gene primer amplification. TCRdb's copy holds only in-frame clones and misses some; the assay was immunoSEQ multiplex PCR. V and J calls and clone size follow that table, whereas D and trimming were derived from the DNA. This sample carries around 70,000 clones, 87% of them seen once, and the ten largest clones take around 9.9%. Sequencing was performed on peripheral blood. The sequence derives from a young woman with acute or convalescent COVID-19.

The CDR3 coding sequence is TGTGCCTGCTTGACAGACAAGATGAACACTGAAGCTTTCTTT. Its translation is CACLTDKMNTEAFF. V usage is TRBV30 and J usage is TRBJ1-1, with D perhaps matching TRBD1 (5 bases). Germline V CDR1 and CDR2: GTSNPN, SVGIG (reference sequence). V was clipped by 6 bases and J by 0 bases, with 14 bases between them. This CDR3 region has 14 residues.